This TCR beta chain was recorded in a study of beta chain features in type 1 diabetes. The overall study: Analysis included about 100 million sorted cells drawn from all samples.

Sequenced material consisted of expressed TCRB transcripts (all of the isolated RNA was reverse transcribed). The repertoire was sequenced with immunoSEQ multiplex PCR; TCRdb's copy has only in-frame clones and lacks some. This sample carries a few hundred thousand clones, over 9.5% of them seen once, and the ten largest clones take about 0.01%. Study-level points and caveats: Among all four CD4+ subsets, Type 1 diabetes patients had TCRB CDR3s that were moderately but significantly shorter.

Of note for this clone: Its antigen is unknown.

CDR3 size: 17 residues. CDR1 and CDR2 from the germline V gene are SNHLY and FYNNEI. V was clipped by 6 bases and J by 6 bases; unmatched bases: 13. Roughly 110 mL of blood, on average, came from one heparinised draw per donor. Once sorted, every population was more than 95% pure. This rearrangement joins TRBV2 to TRBJ2-1; 11 bases match TRBD2. Sequenced sample: naive CD4+ T cells from blood. This receptor was obtained from a woman between 18 and 29 years old with type 1 diabetes. CDR3 bases: TGTGCCAGCAGAGGGACTAGCGGACGGGGTGGGTTCAATGAGCAGTTCTTC. Translation: CASRGTSGRGGFNEQFF.